A single sample gave rise to the 23 T cell receptor beta chains below, sequenced in a study of regulatory T cells in long-lasting Graves disease. Combining iRepertoire HTBI primers with Arm-PCR of CDR3 regions, the authors built TCR beta libraries. TCRdb recomputed calls from the multiplex PCR reads with MiXCR, one row per CDR3 protein. The sample holds a few hundred thousand distinct CDR3 sequences, approximately 23% seen once. Indicated time point: persistent/refractory GD, antithyroid drugs over 5 years with positive TRAb. PBMCs were the source of the RNA used for TCR sequencing. This specimen consisted of peripheral blood mononuclear cells (PBMCs), obtained when the disease was refractory, from a patient treated with antithyroid drugs. These TCRs come from a female donor with Graves disease.

This clonotype turned up a few times. V usage is TRBV9 and J usage is TRBJ1-1; 9 positions match TRBD1. Germline V gene data show CDR1 as SGDLS and CDR2 as YYNGEE. The junction had 7 bases not matched to a gene; V was cut back by 1 base and J by 0 bases. This CDR3 is 17 amino acids long. DNA of the CDR3: TGTGCCAGCAGCGTAATGACAGGGGGGATTATGAACACTGAAGCTTTCTTT. It translates to CASSVMTGGIMNTEAFF.

The chain couples TRBV7-3 to TRBJ2-2, with 10 nucleotides matching TRBD1. The CDR3 spans 16 residues. J gave up 4 bases and V 5 bases, and 7 bases lay outside the gene matches. Per germline, CDR1 SGHTA and CDR2 FQGTGA. The DNA of the CDR3 is TGTGCCAGCAGCCCGAACGGACAGGGGGTCACCGGGGAGCTGTTTTTT. Its protein is CASSPNGQGVTGELFF.

The table lists this clonotype with many counts. V usage is TRBV7-3 and J usage is TRBJ2-2; D is perhaps TRBD2 (5 bases). The CDR3 has 15 amino acids. Germline CDR1 and CDR2: SGHTA and FQGTGA. The V gene lost 5 bases and the J gene lost 3 bases, with 13 bases spanning the gap. The CDR3 bases are TGTGCCAGCAGCCCCGGAGGAGCGGACACCGGGGAGCTGTTTTTT. This sequence encodes CASSPGGADTGELFF.

V and J are TRBV28 and TRBJ1-4, with D unresolved. The CDR3 covers 13 residues. Germline loops: CDR1 MDHEN, CDR2 SYDVKM. V gave up 7 bases and J gave up 8 bases, with 14 bases separating them. The DNA for the CDR3 is TGTGCCAGCACCCGGGTGGCCCGGGAAAAACTGTTTTTT. It is translated as CASTRVAREKLFF.

The chain joins TRBV29-1 to TRBJ2-1, with 7 positions matching TRBD2. Unmatched junction bases numbered 8, after V lost 3 bases and J lost 9 bases. The length of the CDR3 is 13 residues. CDR1 and CDR2 (germline): SQVTM, ANQGSEA. The CDR3 DNA sequence: TGCAGCGTTGAGGCACTAGCGTTGCTTGAGCAGTTCTTC. Translation: CSVEALALLEQFF.

This clonotype has a count of ten or more. V and J are TRBV5-1 and TRBJ2-4, with 8 bases identical to TRBD1. This CDR3 has 16 amino acids. After removal of 1 base from V and 7 bases from J, the junction contained 10 bases not matched to a gene. The V gene's germline CDR1 is SGHRS and CDR2 YFSETQ. The CDR3 region has the DNA TGCGCCAGCAGCTTGTCTGGAGCAAACAGGGGGAACATTCAGTACTTC. This encodes CASSLSGANRGNIQYF. Looking up the rest from reference TRBV5-1 and TRBJ2-4 gives the full variable domain: KAGVTQTPRYLIKTRGQQVTLSCSPISGHRSVSWYQQTPGQGLQFLFEYFSETQRNKGNFPGRFSGRQFSNSRSEMNVSTLELGDSALYLCASSLSGANRGNIQYFGAGTRLSVL.

This chain links TRBV25-1 with TRBJ2-5, with 13 bases matching TRBD2. This CDR3 spans 15 amino acids. Per germline, CDR1 MGHDK and CDR2 SYGVNS. The trim removed 6 bases at V and 4 bases at J, leaving 5 bases unmatched. The CDR3 protein is CASSPTSGRAETQYF. In nucleotides, the CDR3 is TGTGCCAGCAGCCCAACTAGCGGGAGGGCAGAGACCCAGTACTTC.

This clonotype was observed a handful of times. This chain connects TRBV5-4 to TRBJ1-1; D ambiguous. V was trimmed by 1 base and J by 5 bases, leaving 9 bases between them. Germline V gene sequence: CDR1 SGHNT, CDR2 YYREEE (reference sequence). CDR3 size: 13 residues. The CDR3 here is CASSLIAATEAFF. CDR3 in DNA: TGTGCCAGCAGCTTGATTGCCGCAACTGAAGCTTTCTTT.

Comments on this clonotype: Just one base apart from a much larger clone, this may be a read error. This chain connects TRBV29-1 to TRBJ1-1; D may be TRBD1 (6 bases). The CDR3 contains 13 residues. The ends were cut back, 6 bases at V and 3 bases at J, with 14 bases in the middle. Per the germline V gene, CDR1 is SQVTM and CDR2 is ANQGSEA. CDR3 in amino acids: CSVQGRMDTEAFF. As DNA, the CDR3 is TGCAGCGTACAGGGACGGATGGACACTGAAGCTTTCTTT.

V and J are TRBV11-1 and TRBJ2-1, with D possibly called TRBD1 or TRBD2 (6 bases each). The V end lost 1 base, the J end lost 7 bases, and 14 bases lay between the germline ends. Germline-derived CDR1 and CDR2 are SGHAT and FQDESV (reference sequence). This CDR3 is 15 amino acids long. DNA of the CDR3: TGTGCCAGCAGCTTAGGAGGAGGAGGGGGAAATGAGCAGTTCTTC. Amino acid sequence: CASSLGGGGGNEQFF.

The chain combines TRBV5-4 with TRBJ2-7; 7 nucleotides match TRBD1. Germline V gives CDR1 SGHNT, CDR2 YYREEE (reference sequence). There are 13 residues in the CDR3. Germline trimming cut 5 bases from V and 7 bases from J; bases unmatched to any gene: 9. The CDR3 DNA reads as TGTGCCAGCAGAGAGGGACAGACCGGGGAGCAGTACTTC. It translates to CASREGQTGEQYF.

V and J are TRBV27 and TRBJ2-7, with 7 bases aligning to TRBD1. Germline CDR1 reads MNHEY; CDR2 reads SMNVEV (reference sequence). This CDR3 contains 13 residues. J gave up 3 bases and V 4 bases, and 3 bases lay outside the gene matches. CDR3 bases: TGTGCCAGCAGTTACGGGGACAGCTACGAGCAGTACTTC. Its translation is CASSYGDSYEQYF.

There are a few counts of this clonotype. The CDR3 region is CASSESGGPYEQYF. DNA for the CDR3: TGTGCCAGCAGTGAATCGGGGGGCCCCTACGAGCAGTACTTC. V usage is TRBV2 and J usage is TRBJ2-7, with D perhaps matching TRBD2 (7 bases). V was trimmed by 2 bases and J by 2 bases, leaving 10 bases between them. The length of the CDR3 is 14 residues. The germline V gene has CDR1 SNHLY and CDR2 FYNNEI.

There are a few counts of this clonotype. The chain has TRBV19 and TRBJ2-2; 11 bases match TRBD1. This CDR3 comprises 17 residues. Germline V CDR1 and CDR2: LNHDA, SQIVND (reference sequence). Trimming took 5 bases from V and 6 from J; bases not matched to a gene: 11. CDR3 sequence: CASSLTPGQGGSGELFF. In nucleotides, the CDR3 is TGTGCCAGTAGTCTCACGCCGGGACAGGGGGGTTCCGGGGAGCTGTTTTTT.

With regard to this clonotype: A read error is possible here, since a much larger clone lies one base away. The chain combines TRBV9 with TRBJ1-2; 9 nucleotides match TRBD1. Germline trimming cut 3 bases from V and 2 bases from J; bases unmatched to any gene: 2. The CDR3 is 14 amino acids. Germline lookup yields CDR1 SGDLS and CDR2 YYNGEE. CDR3 sequence reads: CASSGGQGNYGYTF. The CDR3 nucleotides are TGTGCCAGCAGCGGCGGACAGGGGAACTATGGCTACACCTTC.

The chain combines TRBV7-2 with TRBJ2-7; D might be TRBD1 or TRBD2, each matching 6 bases. CDR1 and CDR2 from the germline V gene are SGHTA and FQGNSA. The CDR3 sequence is 14 residues long. V shed 0 bases and J shed 4 bases, with 10 bases lying between them. CDR3 in amino acids: CASSLALGGYEQYF. The CDR3 DNA reads TGTGCCAGCAGCTTAGCGCTAGGGGGGTACGAGCAGTACTTC.

The sample holds a few counts of this clonotype. This chain joins TRBV6-5 and TRBJ1-1, with unresolved D. The length of the CDR3 is 15 residues. V lost 2 bases, J lost 0 bases, and 10 bases lay in between. CDR1 is MNHEY and CDR2 is SVGAGI in the germline V gene. The CDR3 protein is CASSYRPDMNTEAFF. CDR3 DNA: TGTGCCAGCAGTTACAGGCCGGATATGAACACTGAAGCTTTCTTT.

The rearrangement links TRBV6-1 to TRBJ1-6; weak D call: TRBD1 (6 bases). CDR3 size: 16 residues. Germline V gene lookup returns CDR1 MNHNS and CDR2 SASEGT. Trimming cost V 3 bases and J 6 bases, with 15 bases left between them. CDR3 protein: CASSDAGGFGNSPLHF. The CDR3, as DNA: TGTGCCAGCAGTGACGCGGGGGGCTTCGGTAATTCACCCCTCCACTTT.

The CDR3 protein is CASSGTTAGTQYF. CDR3 in DNA: TGTGCCAGCAGCGGCACCACGGCAGGTACGCAGTATTTT. V is TRBV7-2 and J is TRBJ2-3; D uncertain. The CDR3 is 13 amino acids. The germline V gene has CDR1 SGHTA and CDR2 FQGNSA. With 5 bases removed from V and 8 bases from J, the gap between germline ends came to 14 bases.

The chain joins TRBV28 to TRBJ2-1; D is perhaps TRBD2 (5 bases). Trimming took off 7 bases at V and 0 bases at J, with 10 bases between the two ends. Germline lookup yields CDR1 MDHEN and CDR2 SYDVKM. This CDR3 has 14 residues. The CDR3 protein is CASTPGGSYNEQFF. Written as DNA, the CDR3 is TGTGCCAGCACCCCCGGAGGCTCCTACAATGAGCAGTTCTTC.

This chain uses TRBV27 with TRBJ2-7; the D call may be TRBD1 or TRBD2 (5 bases each). CDR1 and CDR2 from the germline V gene are MNHEY and SMNVEV (reference sequence). V was trimmed by 1 base and J by 1 base, leaving 11 bases between them. CDR3 length: 15 residues. The CDR3 nucleotides read TGTGCCAGCAGTTTATTCCCGGGACGATCCTACGAGCAGTACTTC. It is translated as CASSLFPGRSYEQYF.

This clonotype was picked up one time. A much bigger clone sits one base away, suggesting this may be a read error. Here the CDR3 omits its conserved ending phenylalanine or tryptophan, so a read error is the likely source. This chain links TRBV20-1 with TRBJ2-7; weak D call: TRBD1 (5 bases). The CDR3 length is 14 residues. CDR1 and CDR2 from the germline V gene are DFQATT and SNEGSKA (reference sequence). V dropped 1 base and J dropped 0 bases, with 10 bases sitting between them. CDR3 nucleotide sequence: TGCAGTGCTAGAGGGGGCAGCAGCTCCTACGAGCAGTACCTC. Translated: CSARGGSSSYEQYL.

CDR3 sequence: CASSRYTGDTQYF. The CDR3 DNA is TGTGCCAGCAGCAGATACACAGGGGATACGCAGTATTTT. The rearrangement joins TRBV7-3 to TRBJ2-3, with a tentative D call TRBD1 (6 bases). The CDR3 runs 13 residues. Deletions cut 5 bases from V and 6 bases from J, with 12 bases between. CDR1 SGHTA and CDR2 FQGTGA come from the germline V gene.